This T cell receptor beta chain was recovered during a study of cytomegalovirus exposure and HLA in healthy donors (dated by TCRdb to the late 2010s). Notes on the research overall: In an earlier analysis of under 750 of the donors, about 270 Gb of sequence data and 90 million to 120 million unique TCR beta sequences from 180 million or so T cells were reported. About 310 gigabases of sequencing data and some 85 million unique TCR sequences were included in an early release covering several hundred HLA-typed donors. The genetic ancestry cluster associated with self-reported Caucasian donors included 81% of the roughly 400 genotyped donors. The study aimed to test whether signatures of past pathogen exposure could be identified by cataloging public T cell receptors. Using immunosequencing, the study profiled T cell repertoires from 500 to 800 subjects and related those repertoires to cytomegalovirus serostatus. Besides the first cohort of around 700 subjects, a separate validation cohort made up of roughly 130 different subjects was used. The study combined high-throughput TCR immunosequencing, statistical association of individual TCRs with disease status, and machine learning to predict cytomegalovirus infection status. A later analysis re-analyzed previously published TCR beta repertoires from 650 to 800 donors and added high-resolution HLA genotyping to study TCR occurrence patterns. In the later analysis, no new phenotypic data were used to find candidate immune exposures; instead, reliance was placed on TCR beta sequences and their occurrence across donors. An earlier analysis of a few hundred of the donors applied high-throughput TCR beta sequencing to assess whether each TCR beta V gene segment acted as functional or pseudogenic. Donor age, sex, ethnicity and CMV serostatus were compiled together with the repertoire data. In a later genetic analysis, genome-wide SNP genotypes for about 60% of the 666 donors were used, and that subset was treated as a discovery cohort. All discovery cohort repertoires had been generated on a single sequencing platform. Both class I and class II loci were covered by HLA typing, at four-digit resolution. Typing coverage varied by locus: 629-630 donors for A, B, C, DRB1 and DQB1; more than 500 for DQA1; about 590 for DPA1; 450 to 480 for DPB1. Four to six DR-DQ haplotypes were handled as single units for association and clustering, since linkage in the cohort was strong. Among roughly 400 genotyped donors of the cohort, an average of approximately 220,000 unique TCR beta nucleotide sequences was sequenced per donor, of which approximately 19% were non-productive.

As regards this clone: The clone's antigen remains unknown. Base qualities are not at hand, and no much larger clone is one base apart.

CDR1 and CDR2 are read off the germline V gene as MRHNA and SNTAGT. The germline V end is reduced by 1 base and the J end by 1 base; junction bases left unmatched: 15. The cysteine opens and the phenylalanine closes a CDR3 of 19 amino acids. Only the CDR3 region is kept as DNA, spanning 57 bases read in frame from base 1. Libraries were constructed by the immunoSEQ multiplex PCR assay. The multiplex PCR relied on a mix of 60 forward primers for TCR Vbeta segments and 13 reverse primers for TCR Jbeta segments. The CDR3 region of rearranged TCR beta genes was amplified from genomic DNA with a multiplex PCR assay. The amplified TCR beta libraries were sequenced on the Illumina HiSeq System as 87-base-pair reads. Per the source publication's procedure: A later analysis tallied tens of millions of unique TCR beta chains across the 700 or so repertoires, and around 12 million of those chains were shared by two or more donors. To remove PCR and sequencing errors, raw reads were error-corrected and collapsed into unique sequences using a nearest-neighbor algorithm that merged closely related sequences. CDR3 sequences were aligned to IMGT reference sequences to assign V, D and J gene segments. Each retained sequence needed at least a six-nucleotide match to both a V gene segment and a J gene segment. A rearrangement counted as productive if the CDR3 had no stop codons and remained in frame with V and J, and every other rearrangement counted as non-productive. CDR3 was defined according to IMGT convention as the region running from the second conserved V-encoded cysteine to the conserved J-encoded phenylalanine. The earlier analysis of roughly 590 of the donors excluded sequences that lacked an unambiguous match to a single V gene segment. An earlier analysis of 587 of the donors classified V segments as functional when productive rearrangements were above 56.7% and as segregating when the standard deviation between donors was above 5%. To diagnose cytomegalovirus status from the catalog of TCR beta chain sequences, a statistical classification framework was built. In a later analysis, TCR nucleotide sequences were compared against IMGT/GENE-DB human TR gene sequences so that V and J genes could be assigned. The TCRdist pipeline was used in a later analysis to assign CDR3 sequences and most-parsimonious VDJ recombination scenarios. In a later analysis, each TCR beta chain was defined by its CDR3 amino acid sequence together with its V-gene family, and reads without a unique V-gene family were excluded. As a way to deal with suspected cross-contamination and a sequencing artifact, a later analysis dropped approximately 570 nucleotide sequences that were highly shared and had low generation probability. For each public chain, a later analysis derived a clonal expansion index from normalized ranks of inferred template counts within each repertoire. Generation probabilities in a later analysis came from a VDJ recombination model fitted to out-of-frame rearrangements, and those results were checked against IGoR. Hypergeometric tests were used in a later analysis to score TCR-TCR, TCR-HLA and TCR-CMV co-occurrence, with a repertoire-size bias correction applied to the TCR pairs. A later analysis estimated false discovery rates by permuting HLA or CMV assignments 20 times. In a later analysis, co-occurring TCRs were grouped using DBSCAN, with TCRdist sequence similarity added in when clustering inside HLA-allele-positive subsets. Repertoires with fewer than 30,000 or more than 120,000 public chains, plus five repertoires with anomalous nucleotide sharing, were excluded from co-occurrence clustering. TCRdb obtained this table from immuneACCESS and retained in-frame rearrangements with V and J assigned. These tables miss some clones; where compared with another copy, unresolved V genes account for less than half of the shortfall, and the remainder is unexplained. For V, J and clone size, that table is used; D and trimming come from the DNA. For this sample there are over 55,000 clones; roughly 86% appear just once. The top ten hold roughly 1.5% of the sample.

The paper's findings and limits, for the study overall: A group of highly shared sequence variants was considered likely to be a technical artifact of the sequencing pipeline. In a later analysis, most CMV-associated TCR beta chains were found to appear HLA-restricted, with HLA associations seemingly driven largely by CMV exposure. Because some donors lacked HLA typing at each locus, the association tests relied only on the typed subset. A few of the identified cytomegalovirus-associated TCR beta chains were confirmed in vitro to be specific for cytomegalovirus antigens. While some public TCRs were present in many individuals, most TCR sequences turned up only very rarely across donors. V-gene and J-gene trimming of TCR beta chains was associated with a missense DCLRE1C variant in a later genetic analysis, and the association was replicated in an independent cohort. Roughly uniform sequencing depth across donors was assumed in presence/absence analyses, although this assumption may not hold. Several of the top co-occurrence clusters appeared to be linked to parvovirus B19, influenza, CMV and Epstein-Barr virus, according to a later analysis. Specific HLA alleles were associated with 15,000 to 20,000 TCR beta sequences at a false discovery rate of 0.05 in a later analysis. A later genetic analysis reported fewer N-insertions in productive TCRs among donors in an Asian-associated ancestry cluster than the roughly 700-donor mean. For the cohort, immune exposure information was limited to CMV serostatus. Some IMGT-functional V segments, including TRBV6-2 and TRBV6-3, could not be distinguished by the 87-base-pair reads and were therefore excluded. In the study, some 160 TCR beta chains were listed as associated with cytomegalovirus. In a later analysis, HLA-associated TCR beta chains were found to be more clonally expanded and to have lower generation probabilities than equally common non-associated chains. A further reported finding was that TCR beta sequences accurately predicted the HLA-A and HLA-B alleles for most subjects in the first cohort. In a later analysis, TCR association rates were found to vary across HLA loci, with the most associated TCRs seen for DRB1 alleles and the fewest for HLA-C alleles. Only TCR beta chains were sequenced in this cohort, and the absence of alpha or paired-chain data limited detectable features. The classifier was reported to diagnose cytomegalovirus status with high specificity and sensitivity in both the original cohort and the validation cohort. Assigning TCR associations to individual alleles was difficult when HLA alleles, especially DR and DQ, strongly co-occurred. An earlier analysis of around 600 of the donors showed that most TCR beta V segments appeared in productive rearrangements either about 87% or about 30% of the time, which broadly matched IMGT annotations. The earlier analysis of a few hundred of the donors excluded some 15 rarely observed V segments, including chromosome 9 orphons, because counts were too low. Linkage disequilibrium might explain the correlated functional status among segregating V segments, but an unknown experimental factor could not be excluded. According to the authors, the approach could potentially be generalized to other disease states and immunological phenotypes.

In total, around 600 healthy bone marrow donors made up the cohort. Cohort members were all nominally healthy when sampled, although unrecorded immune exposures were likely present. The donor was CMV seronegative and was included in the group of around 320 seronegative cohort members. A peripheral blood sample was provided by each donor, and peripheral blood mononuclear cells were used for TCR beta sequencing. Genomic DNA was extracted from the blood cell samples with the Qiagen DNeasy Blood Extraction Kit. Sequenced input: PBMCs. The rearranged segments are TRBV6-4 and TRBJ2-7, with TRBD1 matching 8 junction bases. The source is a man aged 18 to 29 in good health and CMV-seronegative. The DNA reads TGTGCCAGCAGTGACTGGTGGGACAGGACTTACCTGATTTCCTACGAGCAGTACTTC. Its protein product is CASSDWWDRTYLISYEQYF.